This T cell receptor beta chain was found in a study of blood T cell repertoires in COVID-19. The wider study: Samples of COVID-19 (acute and convalescent) were obtained from the United States, Italy and Spain.

How the authors handled the data: Amplification with reference gene primers provided the estimates of nucleated cell counts. Measured with immunoSEQ multiplex PCR; TCRdb has only the in-frame clones, and not every one. V and J calls and clone size are given by that table; D and trimming were obtained from the DNA. This table has under 250,000 clones, less than 90% appearing once. A single count supports this clone. V was cut by 6 bases and J by 4 bases, with 16 bases left in between. Germline CDR1 reads MNHEY; CDR2 reads SVGAGI. The CDR3 spans 15 residues. The rearrangement uses TRBV6-5 and TRBJ1-5; D unclear. Sequencing input: peripheral blood. This TCR derives from an older woman with active or convalescent COVID-19. This CDR3 is CASRKGRVVNQPQHF. In DNA, the CDR3 is TGTGCCAGCAGAAAAGGGCGGGTAGTAAATCAGCCCCAGCATTTT.